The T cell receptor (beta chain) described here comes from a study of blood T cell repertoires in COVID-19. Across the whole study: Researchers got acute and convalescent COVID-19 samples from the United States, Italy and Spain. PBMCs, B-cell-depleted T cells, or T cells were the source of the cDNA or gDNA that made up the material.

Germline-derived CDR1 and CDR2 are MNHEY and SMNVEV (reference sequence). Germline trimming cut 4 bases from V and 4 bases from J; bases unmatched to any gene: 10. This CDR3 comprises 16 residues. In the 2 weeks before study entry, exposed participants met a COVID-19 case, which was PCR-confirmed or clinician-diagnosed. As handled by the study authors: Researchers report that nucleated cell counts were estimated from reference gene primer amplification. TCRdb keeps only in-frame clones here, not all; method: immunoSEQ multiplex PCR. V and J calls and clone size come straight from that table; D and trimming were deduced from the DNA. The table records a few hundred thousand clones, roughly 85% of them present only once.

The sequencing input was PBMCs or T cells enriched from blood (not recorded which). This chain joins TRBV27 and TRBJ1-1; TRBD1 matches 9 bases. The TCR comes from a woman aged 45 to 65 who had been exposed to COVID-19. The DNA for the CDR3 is TGTGCCAGCAGTTCCCCCGGGACAGGGAAGGGCACTGAAGCTTTCTTT. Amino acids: CASSSPGTGKGTEAFF.